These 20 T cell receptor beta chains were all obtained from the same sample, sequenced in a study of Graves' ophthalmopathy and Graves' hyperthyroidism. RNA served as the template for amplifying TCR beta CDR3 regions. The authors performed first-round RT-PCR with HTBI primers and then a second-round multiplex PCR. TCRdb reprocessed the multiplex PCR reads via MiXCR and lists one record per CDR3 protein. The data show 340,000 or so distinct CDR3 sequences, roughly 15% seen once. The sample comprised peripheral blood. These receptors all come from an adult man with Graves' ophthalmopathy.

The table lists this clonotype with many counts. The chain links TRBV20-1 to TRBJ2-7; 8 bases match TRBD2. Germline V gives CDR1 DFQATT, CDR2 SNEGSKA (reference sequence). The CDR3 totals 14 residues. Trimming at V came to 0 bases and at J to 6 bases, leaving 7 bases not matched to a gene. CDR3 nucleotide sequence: TGCAGTGCTAGAGAAAGCGGGAGACGCCTCGAGCAGTACTTC. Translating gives CSARESGRRLEQYF.

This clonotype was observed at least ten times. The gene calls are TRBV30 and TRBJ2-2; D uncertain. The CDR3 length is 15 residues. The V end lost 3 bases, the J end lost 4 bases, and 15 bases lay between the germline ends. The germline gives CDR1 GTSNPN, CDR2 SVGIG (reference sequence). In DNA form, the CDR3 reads TGTGCCTGGAGATTACCCCAGACGAGCACCGGGGAGCTGTTTTTT. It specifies CAWRLPQTSTGELFF.

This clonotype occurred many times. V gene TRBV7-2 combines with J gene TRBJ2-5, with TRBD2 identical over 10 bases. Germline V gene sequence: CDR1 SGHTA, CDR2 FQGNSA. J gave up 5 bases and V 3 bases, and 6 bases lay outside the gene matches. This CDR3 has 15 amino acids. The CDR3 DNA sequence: TGTGCCAGCAGCTTGGGACTTAGCGGGGGGGAGACCCAGTACTTC. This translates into CASSLGLSGGETQYF.

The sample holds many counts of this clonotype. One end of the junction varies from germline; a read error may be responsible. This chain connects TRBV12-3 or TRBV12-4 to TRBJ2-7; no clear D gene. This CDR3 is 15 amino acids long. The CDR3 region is CASSSFTSQSPERYF. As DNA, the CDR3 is TGTGCCAGCAGTAGTTTTACATCACAGTCCCCGGAGCGGTACTTC.

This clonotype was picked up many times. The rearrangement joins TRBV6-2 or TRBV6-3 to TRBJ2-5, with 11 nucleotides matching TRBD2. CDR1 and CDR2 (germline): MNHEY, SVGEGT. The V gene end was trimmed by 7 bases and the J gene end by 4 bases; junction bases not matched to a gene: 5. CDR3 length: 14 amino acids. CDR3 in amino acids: CASTEGLAAETQYF. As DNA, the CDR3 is TGTGCCAGCACCGAGGGACTAGCGGCAGAGACCCAGTACTTC.

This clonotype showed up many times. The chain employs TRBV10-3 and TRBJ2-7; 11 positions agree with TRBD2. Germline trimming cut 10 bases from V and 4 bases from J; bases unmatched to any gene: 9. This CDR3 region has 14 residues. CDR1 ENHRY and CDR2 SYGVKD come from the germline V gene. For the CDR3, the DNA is TGTGCCACCACCTTAGCGGGAGGGCCTTACGAGCAGTACTTC. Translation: CATTLAGGPYEQYF.

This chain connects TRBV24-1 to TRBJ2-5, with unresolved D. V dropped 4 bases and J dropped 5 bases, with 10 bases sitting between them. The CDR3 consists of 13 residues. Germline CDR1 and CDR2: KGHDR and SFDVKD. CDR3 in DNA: TGTGCCACCAGTGAGCCGGGCAGGGAGACCCAGTACTTC. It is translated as CATSEPGRETQYF.

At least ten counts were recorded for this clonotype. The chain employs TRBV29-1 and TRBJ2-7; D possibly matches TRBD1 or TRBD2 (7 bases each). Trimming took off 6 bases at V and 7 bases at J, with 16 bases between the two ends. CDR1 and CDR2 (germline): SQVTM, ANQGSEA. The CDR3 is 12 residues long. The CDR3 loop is CSVSGTAEEQYF. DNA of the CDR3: TGCAGCGTAAGCGGGACAGCGGAGGAGCAGTACTTC.

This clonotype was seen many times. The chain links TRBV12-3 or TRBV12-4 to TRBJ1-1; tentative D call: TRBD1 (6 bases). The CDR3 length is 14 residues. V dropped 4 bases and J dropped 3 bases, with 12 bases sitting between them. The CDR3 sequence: CASSSQGRDTEAFF. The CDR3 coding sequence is TGTGCCAGCAGTTCCCAGGGGAGGGACACTGAAGCTTTCTTT.

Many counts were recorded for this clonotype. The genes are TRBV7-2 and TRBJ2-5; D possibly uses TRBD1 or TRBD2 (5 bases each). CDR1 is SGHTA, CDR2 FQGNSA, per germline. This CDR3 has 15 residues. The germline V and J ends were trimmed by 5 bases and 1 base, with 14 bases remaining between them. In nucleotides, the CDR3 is TGTGCCAGCAGCCCGCGTGTGGGGGTCCAAGAGACCCAGTACTTC. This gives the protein CASSPRVGVQETQYF.

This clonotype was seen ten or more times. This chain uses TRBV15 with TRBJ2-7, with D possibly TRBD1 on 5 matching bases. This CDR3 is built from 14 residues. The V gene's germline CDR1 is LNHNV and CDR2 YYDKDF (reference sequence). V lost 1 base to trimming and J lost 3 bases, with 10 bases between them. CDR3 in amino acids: CATSRGTGYYEQYF. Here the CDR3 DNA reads TGTGCCACCAGCAGAGGTACAGGATACTACGAGCAGTACTTC.

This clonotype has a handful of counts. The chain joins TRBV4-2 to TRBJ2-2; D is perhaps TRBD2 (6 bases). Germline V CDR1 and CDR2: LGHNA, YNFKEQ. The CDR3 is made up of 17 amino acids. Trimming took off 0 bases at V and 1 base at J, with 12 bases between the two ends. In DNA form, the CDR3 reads TGTGCCAGCAGCCAAGATCTAGGAGGGTGGAACACCGGGGAGCTGTTTTTT. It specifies CASSQDLGGWNTGELFF.

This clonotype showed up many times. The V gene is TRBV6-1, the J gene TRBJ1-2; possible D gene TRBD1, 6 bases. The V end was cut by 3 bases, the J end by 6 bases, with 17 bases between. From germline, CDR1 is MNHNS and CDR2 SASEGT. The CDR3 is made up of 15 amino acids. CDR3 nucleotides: TGTGCCAGCAGTGAGGCTGGGGGCGCTGGGGATGGCTACACCTTC. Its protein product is CASSEAGGAGDGYTF.

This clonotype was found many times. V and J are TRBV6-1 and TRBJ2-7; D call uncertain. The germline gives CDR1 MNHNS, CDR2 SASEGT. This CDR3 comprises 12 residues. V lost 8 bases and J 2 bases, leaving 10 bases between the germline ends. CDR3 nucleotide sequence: TGTGCCAGCGGCCATTGGGCCTACGAGCAGTACTTC. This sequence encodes CASGHWAYEQYF.

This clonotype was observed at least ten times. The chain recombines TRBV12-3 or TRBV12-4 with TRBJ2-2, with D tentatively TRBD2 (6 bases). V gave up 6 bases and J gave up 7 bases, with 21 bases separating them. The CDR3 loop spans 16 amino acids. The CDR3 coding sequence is TGTGCCAGCAGAACCAACAGGAGGGTTTTGGACGGGGAGCTGTTTTTT. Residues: CASRTNRRVLDGELFF.

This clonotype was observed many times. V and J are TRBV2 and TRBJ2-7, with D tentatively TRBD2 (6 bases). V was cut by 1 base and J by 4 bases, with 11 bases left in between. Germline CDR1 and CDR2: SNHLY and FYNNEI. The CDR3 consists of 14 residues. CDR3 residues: CASSEVSGLYEQYF. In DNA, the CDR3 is TGTGCCAGCAGTGAAGTTAGCGGCCTTTACGAGCAGTACTTC.

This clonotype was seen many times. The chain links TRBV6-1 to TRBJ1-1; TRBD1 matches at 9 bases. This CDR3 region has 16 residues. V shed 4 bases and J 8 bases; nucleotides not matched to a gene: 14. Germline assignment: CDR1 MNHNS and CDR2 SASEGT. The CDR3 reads CASSGPTGGVLREAFF. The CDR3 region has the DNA TGTGCCAGCAGTGGCCCGACAGGGGGGGTACTGAGGGAAGCTTTCTTT.

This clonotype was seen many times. The CDR3 sequence: CSVVKFDEQYF. The CDR3 DNA reads as TGCAGCGTTGTTAAATTTGACGAGCAGTACTTC. This chain connects TRBV29-1 to TRBJ2-7, with D uncertain. This CDR3 is 11 amino acids long. The V gene lost 4 bases and the J gene lost 5 bases, with 9 bases spanning the gap. Germline CDR1 is SQVTM and CDR2 is ANQGSEA.

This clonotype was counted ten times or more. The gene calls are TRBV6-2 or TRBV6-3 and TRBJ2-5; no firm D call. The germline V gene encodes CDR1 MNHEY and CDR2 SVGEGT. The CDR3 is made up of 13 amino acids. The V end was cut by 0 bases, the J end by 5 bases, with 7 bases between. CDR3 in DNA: TGTGCCAGCAGTTACTCAGTGTCGGAGACCCAGTACTTC. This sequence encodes CASSYSVSETQYF.

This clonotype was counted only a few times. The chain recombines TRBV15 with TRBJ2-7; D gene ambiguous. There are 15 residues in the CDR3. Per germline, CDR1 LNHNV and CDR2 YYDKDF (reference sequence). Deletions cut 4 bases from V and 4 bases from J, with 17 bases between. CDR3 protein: CATSTSRSAEYEQYF. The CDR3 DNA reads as TGTGCCACCAGCACCAGCAGATCGGCTGAGTACGAGCAGTACTTC.